Below are 25 T cell receptor beta chains sequenced from a single sample in a study of post-analysis software for immune sequencing data. Study-level findings and limits: A handful of TRBV segments were significantly more frequent in patients than in controls. TRBV5-6, TRBV5-1 and TRBV20-1 were among these segments.

TCR beta libraries were prepared from cDNA with unique molecular identifiers. MiXCR, run by TCRdb on the PCR reads, gives a single entry per CDR3 protein. The table lists around 710,000 distinct CDR3 sequences, around 46% of them singletons. The antigens for these receptors are not known. The sample comprised blood. Receptors were obtained from a girl aged 5-17 years with multiple sclerosis.

This clonotype was seen more than once but under ten times. The chain links TRBV7-9 to TRBJ2-5; 9 bases agree with TRBD1. The germline gives CDR1 SEHNR, CDR2 FQNEAQ (reference sequence). The CDR3 runs 14 residues. The V gene end was trimmed by 5 bases and the J gene end by 4 bases; junction bases not matched to a gene: 5. CDR3 in DNA: TGTGCCAGCAGCCAGGACAGGGGTCGAGAGACCCAGTACTTC. Its translation: CASSQDRGRETQYF.

The chain links TRBV7-9 to TRBJ1-1; 9 positions agree with TRBD1. From germline, CDR1 is SEHNR and CDR2 FQNEAQ (reference sequence). V gave up 7 bases and J gave up 4 bases; unmatched junction bases: 7. CDR3 length: 14 amino acids. The CDR3 protein is CASKRQGETTEAFF. The CDR3 bases are TGTGCCAGCAAGAGACAGGGGGAGACCACTGAAGCTTTCTTT.

The V gene is TRBV25-1, the J gene TRBJ1-2, with D unresolved. Germline V gene sequence: CDR1 MGHDK, CDR2 SYGVNS. The V and J ends lost 3 bases and 8 bases respectively, with 13 bases between them. The CDR3 length is 13 residues. Written as DNA, the CDR3 is TGTGCCAGCAGTGATTCTTCCCCTTGGGGCTACACCTTC. This codes for CASSDSSPWGYTF.

The J gene is TRBJ2-1, the V gene TRBV19, with D possibly matching TRBD2 (6 bases). The CDR3 length is 13 residues. Germline CDR1 reads LNHDA; CDR2 reads SQIVND (reference sequence). V lost 3 bases, J lost 6 bases, and 9 bases lay in between. The CDR3 sequence: CASSIGTLNEQFF. DNA for the CDR3: TGTGCCAGTAGTATTGGGACTCTCAATGAGCAGTTCTTC.

This clonotype has just a few counts. This sequence joins TRBV7-8 and TRBJ1-2; no clear D gene. This CDR3 spans 16 amino acids. V lost 1 base to trimming and J lost 4 bases, with 16 bases between them. Germline CDR1 is SGHVS and CDR2 is FQNEAQ. CDR3 sequence: CASSLVASSNVYGYTF. Here the CDR3 DNA reads TGTGCCAGCAGCTTAGTGGCATCTAGTAACGTCTATGGCTACACCTTC.

This chain connects TRBV10-3 to TRBJ2-3; 9 nucleotides align to TRBD1. The J segment lost 2 bases and the V segment lost 6 bases, leaving 15 bases of the junction unmatched. The CDR3 runs to 18 residues. CDR1 is ENHRY, CDR2 SYGVKD, per germline. The CDR3 is CAIREPGQGFTTTDTQYF. The CDR3 DNA sequence: TGTGCCATCAGAGAACCGGGACAGGGATTTACCACCACAGATACGCAGTATTTT.

This chain connects TRBV28 to TRBJ2-6; D unresolved. V lost 4 bases and J 4 bases, leaving 11 bases between the germline ends. Germline assignment: CDR1 MDHEN and CDR2 SYDVKM. This CDR3 contains 15 residues. Here the CDR3 DNA reads TGTGCCAGCAGTTCCCCCCCTGTGGGGGCCAACGTCCTGACTTTC. Translated, it gives CASSSPPVGANVLTF.

The V call is TRBV20-1, the J call TRBJ2-6; TRBD1 matches 7 bases. The CDR3 runs 18 residues. CDR1 and CDR2 from the germline V gene are DFQATT and SNEGSKA (reference sequence). V shed 0 bases and J 0 bases; nucleotides not matched to a gene: 8. In DNA form, the CDR3 reads TGCAGTGCTAGAGACGTACAGGGGCCCCTCTCTGGGGCCAACGTCCTGACTTTC. This gives the protein CSARDVQGPLSGANVLTF.

This clonotype was counted only a few times. The V gene is TRBV2, the J gene TRBJ2-2; 10 nucleotides align to TRBD2. Germline loops: CDR1 SNHLY, CDR2 FYNNEI. J was trimmed by 0 bases and V by 4 bases; bases with no gene match: 2. This CDR3 is built from 16 residues. The CDR3 region has the DNA TGTGCCAGCAGTGTAGGACTAGCGGCGAACACCGGGGAGCTGTTTTTT. Translating it yields CASSVGLAANTGELFF.

Regarding this clonotype: A read error may produce the germline difference seen at one junction end. This rearrangement joins TRBV12-3 or TRBV12-4 to TRBJ2-3; D possibly corresponds to TRBD1 (5 bases). The CDR3 length is 11 residues. The CDR3 nucleotides are TGTGCCATTATCAGGGCAGATATGCAGTATTTT. It codes for CAIIRADMQYF.

About this clonotype: The junction and the germline gene differ at one end; a read error may be behind it. This chain uses TRBV12-3 or TRBV12-4 with TRBJ2-3; 12 bases agree with TRBD2. The length of the CDR3 is 14 residues. For the CDR3, the DNA is TGTGCGGCTAGCGGGAGGGCCGGAACAGATGCGCAGTATTTT. It translates to CAASGRAGTDAQYF.

The chain recombines TRBV20-1 with TRBJ1-5; D gene uncertain. The V and J ends lost 7 bases and 5 bases respectively, with 18 bases between them. The CDR3 length is 14 residues. CDR1 and CDR2 from the germline V gene are DFQATT and SNEGSKA (reference sequence). The CDR3 DNA is TGCAGTGTCCGAGGCCAGAGAAGCGATCAGCCCCAGCATTTT. It codes for CSVRGQRSDQPQHF.

V usage is TRBV12-3 or TRBV12-4 and J usage is TRBJ2-3; D uncertain. V was shortened by 6 bases and J by 6 bases, with 16 bases between the two germline ends. The CDR3 sequence is 14 residues long. The CDR3 is CASSPLRRADTQYF. The CDR3 coding sequence is TGTGCCAGCAGCCCACTACGACGGGCGGATACGCAGTATTTT.

This clonotype has more than one count but fewer than ten. V is TRBV20-1 and J is TRBJ1-2, with 7 bases aligning to TRBD1. The ends lost 3 bases at V and 0 bases at J; junction bases unmatched: 1. The CDR3 has 13 amino acids. CDR1 and CDR2 from the germline V gene are DFQATT and SNEGSKA (reference sequence). The CDR3 is CSASTGANYGYTF. CDR3 nucleotide sequence: TGCAGTGCTAGCACAGGGGCTAACTATGGCTACACCTTC.

This clonotype appeared once. This chain connects TRBV5-1 to TRBJ2-3; 7 bases line up with TRBD1. With V trimmed by 5 bases and J by 2 bases, 5 bases remained unmatched. Germline lookup yields CDR1 SGHRS and CDR2 YFSETQ. CDR3 length equals 14 residues. The CDR3 loop reads CASSWGQITDTQYF. CDR3 sequence (DNA): TGCGCCAGCAGTTGGGGACAGATCACAGATACGCAGTATTTT.

V usage is TRBV20-1 and J usage is TRBJ2-5; 11 bases line up with TRBD2. The V and J ends lost 4 bases and 4 bases, in that order; junction bases with no gene match: 5. Germline V lookup: CDR1 DFQATT, CDR2 SNEGSKA (reference sequence). This CDR3 is built from 14 residues. CDR3 sequence (DNA): TGCAGTGCTACTAGCGGGAGGTTACGAGAGACCCAGTACTTC. Its protein is CSATSGRLRETQYF.

In regard to this clonotype: One junction end does not reproduce the germline sequence, and a read error may be involved. V and J are TRBV7-9 and TRBJ2-4, with D possibly being TRBD2 (7 bases). Near its end, the DNA agrees better with TRBJ2-7, so the J call may be wrong. In germline, CDR1 is SEHNR, CDR2 FQNEAQ (reference sequence). The CDR3 is 13 residues long. Here the CDR3 reads CSSSPGEGNEQYF. The CDR3, as DNA: TGTTCCAGCAGTCCAGGGGAGGGAAACGAGCAGTACTTC.

This chain joins TRBV12-3 or TRBV12-4 and TRBJ2-6; the match to TRBD1 covers 8 bases. The V and J ends lost 5 bases and 2 bases, in that order; junction bases with no gene match: 5. The CDR3 covers 16 residues. CDR3 DNA sequence: TGTGCCAGCAGTCCAAACAGGGGGGCTGGGGCCAACGTCCTGACTTTC. This gives the protein CASSPNRGAGANVLTF.

The chain carries TRBV29-1 and TRBJ2-1; D uncertain. The length of the CDR3 is 14 residues. Germline CDR1 SQVTM, CDR2 ANQGSEA. V lost 7 bases, J lost 8 bases, and 21 bases lay in between. CDR3 residues: CSAGPRLVLDEQFF. Written as DNA, the CDR3 is TGCAGCGCCGGACCCCGGCTAGTCTTGGATGAGCAGTTCTTC.

The table lists this clonotype with a few counts. The gene calls are TRBV6-2 or TRBV6-3 and TRBJ2-2; D is uncertain. Trimming removed 2 bases at V and 5 bases at J, with 3 bases between. The CDR3 has 12 amino acids. The germline V gene encodes CDR1 MNHEY and CDR2 SVGEGT. CDR3 in amino acids: CASSYLTGELFF. CDR3 bases: TGTGCCAGCAGTTACCTTACCGGGGAGCTGTTTTTT.

CDR3 in amino acids: CATSDTSGSRVEQYF. The CDR3 nucleotides read TGTGCCACCAGTGATACTAGCGGGAGTAGGGTTGAGCAGTACTTC. The V call is TRBV24-1, the J call TRBJ2-5; TRBD2 matches at 11 bases. The CDR3 extends over 15 amino acids. V was clipped by 3 bases and J by 11 bases; unmatched bases: 10. Germline CDR1 is KGHDR and CDR2 is SFDVKD.

This clonotype appeared many times. The V gene is TRBV5-1, the J gene TRBJ2-4; D not resolved. CDR1 is SGHRS, CDR2 YFSETQ, per germline. With 5 bases removed from V and 3 bases from J, the gap between germline ends came to 18 bases. This CDR3 has 16 residues. Written as DNA, the CDR3 is TGCGCCAGCAGTCCCGATATTATCCGGGTCAAAAACATTCAGTACTTC. Amino acids: CASSPDIIRVKNIQYF.

The chain couples TRBV12-5 to TRBJ2-1, with 9 bases that match TRBD2. The V gene end was trimmed by 1 base and the J gene end by 12 bases; junction bases not matched to a gene: 7. CDR1 is LGHNT and CDR2 is FRNRAP in the germline V gene. This CDR3 spans 14 amino acids. CDR3 residues: CASGLASSGSGQFF. CDR3 DNA: TGTGCTAGTGGTTTGGCCAGTAGCGGGAGTGGGCAGTTCTTC.

This chain uses TRBV29-1 with TRBJ2-7; tentative D call: TRBD2 (6 bases). The germline gives CDR1 SQVTM, CDR2 ANQGSEA. V was cut by 6 bases and J by 1 base, with 19 bases left in between. The CDR3 sequence is 15 residues long. The CDR3, as DNA: TGCAGCGTAGAAATGATAGCGGAGGATTCCTACGAGCAGTACTTC. Translating it yields CSVEMIAEDSYEQYF.

The V call is TRBV20-1, the J call TRBJ1-2; weak D call: TRBD1 (5 bases). From germline, CDR1 is DFQATT and CDR2 SNEGSKA (reference sequence). Trimming removed 6 bases at V and 2 bases at J, with 13 bases between. This CDR3 has 13 residues. This CDR3 reads CSATGDPNYGYTF. In DNA, the CDR3 is TGCAGTGCCACCGGGGACCCAAACTATGGCTACACCTTC.